This T cell receptor beta chain emerged from a study of CD8 T cells in Susac syndrome. The RNA input was about 0.45 to 1 ug, and it was reverse transcribed with random hexamers. TCRdb re-called the immunoSEQ multiplex PCR reads through MiXCR, storing one row per CDR3 protein. The table records approximately 54,000 distinct CDR3 sequences, roughly 94% of them present only once. Sequencing of TCR beta covered CD8+ and CD4+ T cells obtained from blood. Per germline, CDR1 DFQATT and CDR2 SNEGSKA (reference sequence). V was shortened by 5 bases and J by 1 base, with 8 bases between the two germline ends. The CDR3 runs 12 residues.

The V gene is TRBV20-1, the J gene TRBJ1-1; D is possibly TRBD1 (5 bases). The sequenced material came from CD8+ T cells from PBMCs. The sequence was collected from a human donor with Susac syndrome. CDR3 in amino acids: CSAETENTEAFF. The CDR3 DNA sequence: TGCAGTGCTGAGACAGAGAACACTGAAGCTTTCTTT.